The 28 T cell receptor beta chains in this list originate from one sample, sequenced in a study of beta chain features in type 1 diabetes. Sequencing targeted expressed TCRB transcripts, as all isolated RNA had been reverse transcribed. This table comes from immunoSEQ multiplex PCR, and its TCRdb copy is limited to in-frame clones, with some not included. Among about 620,000 clones listed, around 15% were seen once. Sequencing was done on a sample of naive CD4+ T cells from blood. The receptors derive from a man between 18 and 29 years old in good health.

In its sample, this clone was seen a few times. The chain carries TRBV25-1 and TRBJ1-2, with 10 nucleotides matching TRBD1. CDR1 and CDR2 (germline): MGHDK, SYGVNS. With V trimmed by 3 bases and J by 1 base, 2 bases remained unmatched. The CDR3 covers 15 residues. DNA for the CDR3: TGTGCCAGCAGTGACCGGACAGGGGGTAACTATGGCTACACCTTC. Its protein product is CASSDRTGGNYGYTF.

The V and J genes are TRBV4-2 and TRBJ2-7; the match to TRBD2 covers 9 bases. Trimming removed 1 base from V and 2 bases from J; junction bases left unmatched: 6. The CDR3 totals 16 residues. Germline V gene data show CDR1 as LGHNA and CDR2 as YNFKEQ. CDR3 DNA: TGTGCCAGCAGCCAAGTCCAGGGCGGGAGGGCCTACGAGCAGTACTTC. Encoded protein: CASSQVQGGRAYEQYF.

Points on this clone: The sample holds other DNA sequences that translate to the same CDR3. V usage is TRBV28 and J usage is TRBJ1-2, with TRBD1 matching 9 bases. Germline CDR1 reads MDHEN; CDR2 reads SYDVKM. After removal of 2 bases from V and 11 bases from J, the junction contained 0 bases not matched to a gene. The CDR3 has 11 residues. The CDR3 loop reads CASSLDRGYTF. The CDR3 DNA follows: TGTGCCAGCAGTTTAGACAGGGGGTACACCTTC.

This clone came up a few times. V and J are TRBV7-9 and TRBJ1-2; possible D gene TRBD1, 6 bases. This CDR3 comprises 12 residues. Germline CDR1 is SEHNR and CDR2 is FQNEAQ (reference sequence). V was cut by 5 bases and J by 7 bases, with 11 bases left in between. As DNA, the CDR3 is TGTGCCAGCAGCCTCGACAGGTCTGGCTACACCTTC. It is translated as CASSLDRSGYTF.

This sequence joins TRBV7-2 and TRBJ1-3; possible D gene TRBD1, 6 bases. V was shortened by 4 bases and J by 4 bases, with 14 bases between the two germline ends. The germline V gene has CDR1 SGHTA and CDR2 FQGNSA. CDR3 length: 15 amino acids. The CDR3 spells CASSWGAGLGNTIYF. The CDR3 region has the DNA TGTGCCAGCAGCTGGGGGGCAGGGCTGGGAAACACCATATATTTT.

This clone came up a few times. This chain joins TRBV7-2 and TRBJ2-1; D unresolved. The CDR3 contains 13 residues. The V gene lost 5 bases and the J gene lost 1 base, with 6 bases spanning the gap. The germline V gene has CDR1 SGHTA and CDR2 FQGNSA. CDR3 nucleotides: TGTGCCAGCAGCATGGGTTCCTACAATGAGCAGTTCTTC. Translated: CASSMGSYNEQFF. Complete variable domain (other parts from reference TRBV7-2 and TRBJ2-1): GAGVSQSPSNKVTEKGKDVELRCDPISGHTALYWYRQSLGQGLEFLIYFQGNSAPDKSGLPSDRFSAERTGGSVSTLTIQRTQQEDSAVYLCASSMGSYNEQFFGPGTRLTVL.

This clone was counted a few times. This sequence joins TRBV7-3 and TRBJ1-1; D gene uncertain. The CDR3 has 13 residues. Germline V lookup: CDR1 SGHTA, CDR2 FQGTGA. V lost 4 bases and J lost 1, with 7 bases in between. The CDR3 DNA reads as TGTGCCAGCAGCTCCCCGCGGAACACTGAAGCTTTCTTT. This codes for CASSSPRNTEAFF.

The rearrangement joins TRBV9 to TRBJ2-2, with D unclear. This CDR3 region has 14 residues. Per the germline V gene, CDR1 is SGDLS and CDR2 is YYNGEE. Trimming removed 4 bases from V and 6 bases from J, with 13 bases in between. The CDR3 spells CASSSNIHAGELFF. The CDR3 DNA sequence: TGTGCCAGCAGCTCCAACATTCACGCCGGGGAGCTGTTTTTT. Combining the CDR3 with reference TRBV9 and TRBJ2-2 gives the whole variable domain DSGVTQTPKHLITATGQRVTLRCSPRSGDLSVYWYQQSLDQGLQFLIQYYNGEERAKGNILERFSAQQFPDLHSELNLSSLELGDSALYFCASSSNIHAGELFFGEGSRLTVL.

The chain employs TRBV2 and TRBJ1-5, with D uncertain. Germline CDR1 SNHLY, CDR2 FYNNEI. The CDR3 consists of 14 residues. The V gene lost 2 bases and the J gene lost 7 bases, with 12 bases spanning the gap. The CDR3 spells CASSEIWVGQPQHF. DNA of the CDR3: TGTGCCAGCAGTGAAATTTGGGTGGGGCAGCCCCAGCATTTT.

V is TRBV30 and J is TRBJ2-7, with 8 bases identical to TRBD1. Germline CDR1 reads GTSNPN; CDR2 reads SVGIG (reference sequence). V dropped 3 bases and J dropped 2; count of bases not matched to a gene: 6. The CDR3 loop spans 14 amino acids. The CDR3, as DNA: TGTGCCTGGAGGGTAAGGACAGGGACCTACGAGCAGTACTTC. Its translation: CAWRVRTGTYEQYF.

The rearrangement links TRBV2 to TRBJ2-1, with D tentatively TRBD1 (6 bases). Between the trimmed V and J ends, which lost 4 bases and 7 bases, there was a span of 17 bases. The CDR3 sequence is 15 residues long. Per germline, CDR1 SNHLY and CDR2 FYNNEI. The CDR3 protein is CASSGMTGSGNEQFF. The CDR3 DNA is TGTGCCAGCAGTGGAATGACAGGCTCCGGGAATGAGCAGTTCTTC. Full variable domain (remainder filled in from reference TRBV2 and TRBJ2-1): EPEVTQTPSHQVTQMGQEVILRCVPISNHLYFYWYRQILGQKVEFLVSFYNNEISEKSEIFDDQFSVERPDGSNFTLKIRSTKLEDSAMYFCASSGMTGSGNEQFFGPGTRLTVL.

This clone was seen only a few times. This chain joins TRBV5-1 and TRBJ2-4; D is unresolved. Germline values: CDR1 SGHRS, CDR2 YFSETQ. V shed 5 bases and J shed 0 bases, with 15 bases lying between them. The CDR3 has 16 amino acids. The CDR3 DNA reads as TGCGCCAGCAGTCGGGCAGGTTCTCTAGCCAAAAACATTCAGTACTTC. It encodes CASSRAGSLAKNIQYF.

The gene calls are TRBV20-1 and TRBJ2-1, with D tentatively TRBD2 (5 bases). CDR3 size: 11 residues. Trimming cost V 7 bases and J 8 bases, with 12 bases left between them. Germline CDR1 reads DFQATT; CDR2 reads SNEGSKA (reference sequence). The CDR3 region is CSGLLRDEQFF. DNA for the CDR3: TGCAGTGGGCTCCTGAGGGATGAGCAGTTCTTC.

This clone occurred a few times. This rearrangement joins TRBV6-5 to TRBJ2-1; D gene uncertain. The germline V and J ends were trimmed by 4 bases and 0 bases, with 10 bases remaining between them. This CDR3 contains 15 residues. Per germline, CDR1 MNHEY and CDR2 SVGAGI. CDR3: CASSSMPSSYNEQFF. The CDR3 DNA sequence: TGTGCCAGCAGTTCTATGCCGAGCTCCTACAATGAGCAGTTCTTC.

V gene TRBV11-1 combines with J gene TRBJ2-7; D remains unclear. Between the trimmed V and J ends, which lost 1 base and 6 bases, there was a span of 10 bases. Germline lookup yields CDR1 SGHAT and CDR2 FQDESV (reference sequence). The CDR3 length is 13 residues. Here the CDR3 reads CASSLVGFPEQYF. CDR3 nucleotides: TGTGCCAGCAGCTTAGTCGGGTTCCCCGAGCAGTACTTC.

V gene TRBV4-3 combines with J gene TRBJ2-3; tentatively, D is TRBD1 (7 bases). Trimming cost V 4 bases and J 6 bases, with 11 bases left between them. The CDR3 loop spans 13 amino acids. Germline V lookup: CDR1 LGHNA, CDR2 YSLEER. The CDR3 DNA follows: TGCGCCAGCAGCCGGGGGGACAGCGATACGCAGTATTTT. Translation gives CASSRGDSDTQYF.

This chain links TRBV4-2 with TRBJ2-7, with TRBD2 as a possible D gene (6 bases). Trimming removed 0 bases at V and 0 bases at J, with 12 bases between. Looked up from germline, CDR1 is LGHNA and CDR2 is YNFKEQ. The CDR3 covers 16 residues. CDR3 DNA: TGTGCCAGCAGCCAAGATGCGGGACTGAGCTCCTACGAGCAGTACTTC. This sequence encodes CASSQDAGLSSYEQYF.

CDR3 region: CASSFTGGTVGGYTF. In DNA form, the CDR3 reads TGTGCCAGCAGTTTCACCGGCGGGACAGTCGGCGGCTACACCTTC. This sequence joins TRBV6-5 and TRBJ1-2; 7 bases fit TRBD1. V lost 4 bases and J lost 8; bases outside the gene matches: 13. Germline loops: CDR1 MNHEY, CDR2 SVGAGI. This CDR3 comprises 15 residues.

Only a few counts were recorded for this clone. The V call is TRBV10-3, the J call TRBJ2-1; 8 nucleotides align to TRBD1. The trim removed 11 bases at V and 4 bases at J, leaving 10 bases unmatched. This CDR3 comprises 14 residues. Looked up from germline, CDR1 is ENHRY and CDR2 is SYGVKD. CDR3: CASGPGTGYNEQFF. CDR3 sequence (DNA): TGTGCCTCGGGCCCCGGGACAGGATACAATGAGCAGTTCTTC.

This clone was observed once. J is TRBJ2-7 and V is TRBV7-9; 8 nucleotides align to TRBD2. The germline CDR1 and CDR2 sequences are SEHNR and FQNEAQ (reference sequence). The CDR3 length is 17 residues. The trim removed 0 bases at V and 3 bases at J, leaving 10 bases unmatched. The CDR3 is CASSLAGGSGRGYEQYF. CDR3 in DNA: TGTGCCAGCAGCTTAGCGGGAGGGAGCGGGAGAGGCTACGAGCAGTACTTC.

The sample holds a few counts of this clone. V and J are TRBV9 and TRBJ1-3; 10 bases fit TRBD1. Germline loops: CDR1 SGDLS, CDR2 YYNGEE. V was pared by 2 bases and J by 2 bases, with 1 base of the junction left unmatched. The CDR3 covers 15 residues. Here the CDR3 DNA reads TGTGCCAGCAGCGTCGGACAGGGGGCTGGAAACACCATATATTTT. This sequence encodes CASSVGQGAGNTIYF.

The genes are TRBV28 and TRBJ2-3; perhaps TRBD2 as D (5 bases). This CDR3 region has 12 residues. The V end lost 4 bases, the J end lost 6 bases, and 8 bases lay between the germline ends. Germline CDR1 MDHEN, CDR2 SYDVKM. The CDR3: CASSSGLDTQYF. CDR3 DNA: TGTGCCAGCAGTTCCGGACTGGATACGCAGTATTTT.

The rearrangement uses TRBV7-2 and TRBJ2-3; 12 bases are a match to TRBD2. CDR1 SGHTA and CDR2 FQGNSA come from the germline V gene. The ends lost 3 bases at V and 0 bases at J; junction bases unmatched: 4. The CDR3 covers 17 residues. As DNA, the CDR3 is TGTGCCAGCAGCTTCCGGACTAGCGGGACTAGCACAGATACGCAGTATTTT. Translating it yields CASSFRTSGTSTDTQYF. The full variable domain, in which reference TRBV7-2 and TRBJ2-3 provide the parts outside the CDR3, is GAGVSQSPSNKVTEKGKDVELRCDPISGHTALYWYRQSLGQGLEFLIYFQGNSAPDKSGLPSDRFSAERTGGSVSTLTIQRTQQEDSAVYLCASSFRTSGTSTDTQYFGPGTRLTVL.

This chain links TRBV15 with TRBJ1-3; 8 bases line up with TRBD1. The CDR3 extends over 14 amino acids. Germline trimming cut 6 bases from V and 3 bases from J; bases unmatched to any gene: 4. CDR1 and CDR2 from the germline V gene are LNHNV and YYDKDF (reference sequence). For the CDR3, the DNA is TGTGCCACCAGTTCCGGGACAGGTGGAAACACCATATATTTT. Protein sequence: CATSSGTGGNTIYF.

This clone was observed a few times. The chain links TRBV14 to TRBJ2-7; a weak D match, TRBD2 (6 bases). The CDR3 extends over 16 amino acids. Looked up from germline, CDR1 is SGHDN and CDR2 is FVKESK. The germline V and J ends were trimmed by 0 bases and 6 bases, with 18 bases remaining between them. CDR3 region: CASSQDLHSAGREQYF. CDR3 sequence (DNA): TGTGCCAGCAGCCAAGATCTTCACTCAGCGGGTCGCGAGCAGTACTTC.

The chain combines TRBV9 with TRBJ2-5; perhaps TRBD1 as D (6 bases). The V end was cut by 4 bases, the J end by 2 bases, with 9 bases between. The CDR3 runs to 13 residues. From germline, CDR1 is SGDLS and CDR2 YYNGEE. The CDR3 sequence: CASSSGAQETQYF. The CDR3 DNA reads as TGTGCCAGCAGCTCAGGGGCGCAAGAGACCCAGTACTTC.

This rearrangement joins TRBV5-4 to TRBJ1-1; D not certain. V gave up 0 bases and J gave up 2 bases, with 5 bases separating them. The CDR3 extends over 13 amino acids. Germline-derived CDR1 and CDR2 are SGHNT and YYREEE (reference sequence). As DNA, the CDR3 is TGTGCCAGCAGCTTGGACGCTAACACTGAAGCTTTCTTT. This translates into CASSLDANTEAFF.

For the CDR3, the DNA is TGCAGCGTCGAAAGCGGGAGGGAAGGGGAGAGCTCCTACGAGCAGTACTTC. As protein: CSVESGREGESSYEQYF. This chain links TRBV29-1 with TRBJ2-7; 10 nucleotides agree with TRBD2. In germline, CDR1 is SQVTM, CDR2 ANQGSEA. With V trimmed by 6 bases and J by 0 bases, 14 bases remained unmatched. CDR3 size: 17 residues.